The 19 T cell receptor beta chains below come from one sample, sequenced in a study of cytomegalovirus exposure and HLA in healthy donors. The repertoire was sequenced with immunoSEQ multiplex PCR; TCRdb's copy has only in-frame clones and lacks some. This sample has some 170,000 clones, with around nine tenths found just once. The sample taken for sequencing was PBMCs. Receptors originate from a man aged 18 to 30 in good health and CMV-seropositive.

The V call is TRBV7-2, the J call TRBJ1-4; D remains unclear. Trimming removed 4 bases from V and 9 bases from J, with 6 bases in between. Germline V gene lookup returns CDR1 SGHTA and CDR2 FQGNSA. The CDR3 runs 11 residues. The CDR3 DNA is TGTGCCAGCAGCTCTGGGCAAAAACTGTTTTTT. It encodes CASSSGQKLFF. The variable domain in full, with the rest retrieved from reference TRBV7-2 and TRBJ1-4, is GAGVSQSPSNKVTEKGKDVELRCDPISGHTALYWYRQSLGQGLEFLIYFQGNSAPDKSGLPSDRFSAERTGGSVSTLTIQRTQQEDSAVYLCASSSGQKLFFGSGTQLSVL.

The chain carries TRBV4-2 and TRBJ2-7, with D tentatively TRBD2 (5 bases). V was clipped by 7 bases and J by 7 bases, with 23 bases between them. The CDR3 has 15 amino acids. Germline V gene sequence: CDR1 LGHNA, CDR2 YNFKEQ. The CDR3 reads CASKPRGSSSGEQYF. The CDR3 nucleotides are TGTGCCAGCAAACCCCGTGGGTCATCCTCGGGGGAGCAGTACTTC.

This clone was seen a single time. The chain joins TRBV14 to TRBJ1-1; D is undetermined. Between the trimmed V and J ends, which lost 3 bases and 1 base, there was a span of 12 bases. The CDR3 sequence is 15 residues long. Germline loops: CDR1 SGHDN, CDR2 FVKESK. CDR3 protein: CASSHGFARNTEAFF. CDR3 DNA sequence: TGTGCCAGCAGCCACGGGTTTGCGAGGAACACTGAAGCTTTCTTT. The variable domain in full, completed from reference TRBV14 and TRBJ1-1, reads EAGVTQFPSHSVIEKGQTVTLRCDPISGHDNLYWYRRVMGKEIKFLLHFVKESKQDESGMPNNRFLAERTGGTYSTLKVQPAELEDSGVYFCASSHGFARNTEAFFGQGTRLTVV.

V is TRBV4-2 and J is TRBJ2-2, with D maybe TRBD1 (5 bases). V lost 2 bases, J lost 5 bases, and 12 bases lay in between. Germline CDR1 and CDR2: LGHNA and YNFKEQ. This CDR3 comprises 15 residues. As DNA, the CDR3 is TGTGCCAGCAGCCAATCCGTTTCAGGGACCGGGGAGCTGTTTTTT. Amino acids: CASSQSVSGTGELFF.

The chain is built from TRBV5-1 and TRBJ2-5, with unresolved D. Germline values: CDR1 SGHRS, CDR2 YFSETQ. Trimming shortened V by 3 bases and J by 5 bases, and 17 bases separated the two germline ends. The CDR3 has 15 amino acids. The CDR3, as DNA: TGCGCCAGCAGCTCTTCCCGAGGCGAGGAGGAGACCCAGTACTTC. This translates into CASSSSRGEEETQYF.

The chain links TRBV2 to TRBJ2-1; D remains unclear. The V end was cut by 4 bases, the J end by 3 bases, with 10 bases between. In germline, CDR1 is SNHLY, CDR2 FYNNEI. The CDR3 consists of 14 residues. The CDR3 is CASSGIRGYNEQFF. The CDR3 DNA sequence: TGTGCCAGCAGTGGAATTCGCGGCTACAATGAGCAGTTCTTC.

The chain has TRBV5-1 and TRBJ1-2, with 7 bases that match TRBD1. CDR1 and CDR2 from the germline V gene are SGHRS and YFSETQ. The CDR3 loop spans 15 amino acids. Trimming at V came to 5 bases and at J to 3 bases, leaving 10 bases not matched to a gene. The CDR3 nucleotides read TGCGCCAGCAGGTACGGGAGGGGGCACGACTATGGCTACACCTTC. Protein sequence: CASRYGRGHDYGYTF. The full variable domain, its missing parts supplied by reference TRBV5-1 and TRBJ1-2, is KAGVTQTPRYLIKTRGQQVTLSCSPISGHRSVSWYQQTPGQGLQFLFEYFSETQRNKGNFPGRFSGRQFSNSRSEMNVSTLELGDSALYLCASRYGRGHDYGYTFGSGTRLTVV.

This clone has just a few counts. The chain combines TRBV7-9 with TRBJ1-1; D possibly corresponds to TRBD1 (6 bases). V was clipped by 4 bases and J by 3 bases, with 12 bases between them. The CDR3 length is 14 residues. From germline, CDR1 is SEHNR and CDR2 FQNEAQ (reference sequence). The CDR3 nucleotides are TGTGCCAGCAGCTCGGACAGAGTCTACACTGAAGCTTTCTTT. This sequence encodes CASSSDRVYTEAFF.

V usage is TRBV29-1 and J usage is TRBJ1-2; possibly TRBD1 for D (6 bases). Germline CDR1 is SQVTM and CDR2 is ANQGSEA. V lost 3 bases, J lost 8 bases, and 19 bases lay in between. CDR3 size: 14 residues. DNA of the CDR3: TGCAGCGTTGAGGGGGCAGGGTATGGAGCGGGCTACACCTTC. Amino acids: CSVEGAGYGAGYTF.

The CDR3 coding sequence is TGCGCCAGCAGCCACCAAGGGGGCAATGAGCAGTTCTTC. Translating gives CASSHQGGNEQFF. The chain employs TRBV4-1 and TRBJ2-1, with a possible D match to TRBD1 (6 bases). V was shortened by 3 bases and J by 6 bases, with 9 bases between the two germline ends. The CDR3 is 13 residues long. Germline CDR1 and CDR2: MGHRA and YSYEKL.

The V call is TRBV18, the J call TRBJ1-2, with a weak D call TRBD1 (5 bases). Germline V gene sequence: CDR1 KGHSH, CDR2 LQKENI. V lost 3 bases, J lost 1 base, and 9 bases lay in between. The CDR3 totals 14 residues. The CDR3 bases are TGTGCCAGCTCACCGGGGCAATTTAACTATGGCTACACCTTC. Its protein product is CASSPGQFNYGYTF. Full variable domain (missing parts from reference TRBV18 and TRBJ1-2): NAGVMQNPRHLVRRRGQEARLRCSPMKGHSHVYWYRQLPEEGLKFMVYLQKENIIDESGMPKERFSAEFPKEGPSILRIQQVVRGDSAAYFCASSPGQFNYGYTFGSGTRLTVV.

In DNA form, the CDR3 reads TGTGCCAGCAGCCGACGGGCCCCCTTTAGCGGGTCTACCTACGAGCAGTACTTC. Residues: CASSRRAPFSGSTYEQYF. This chain links TRBV7-6 with TRBJ2-7; TRBD2 agrees at 7 bases. The CDR3 runs to 18 residues. The germline CDR1 and CDR2 sequences are SGHVS and FNYEAQ. The V and J ends lost 5 bases and 2 bases, in that order; junction bases with no gene match: 18. The complete variable domain, with remaining parts taken from reference TRBV7-6 and TRBJ2-7, reads GAGVSQSPRYKVTKRGQDVALRCDPISGHVSLYWYRQALGQGPEFLTYFNYEAQQDKSGLPNDRFSAERPEGSISTLTIQRTEQRDSAMYRCASSRRAPFSGSTYEQYFGPGTRLTVT.

This chain connects TRBV4-2 to TRBJ2-3, with no clear D. CDR1 is LGHNA and CDR2 is YNFKEQ in the germline V gene. The V end was cut by 0 bases, the J end by 6 bases, with 4 bases between. The CDR3 contains 12 residues. CDR3 DNA: TGTGCCAGCAGCCAAGAGCGGGATACGCAGTATTTT. It is translated as CASSQERDTQYF.

This chain joins TRBV19 and TRBJ1-5, with TRBD1 as a possible D gene (6 bases). CDR3 length: 15 amino acids. Trimming removed 4 bases from V and 2 bases from J, with 12 bases in between. CDR1 is LNHDA, CDR2 SQIVND, per germline (reference sequence). The CDR3 bases are TGTGCCAGTAGTAACATACAGGGTGGCAATCAGCCCCAGCATTTT. The encoded protein is CASSNIQGGNQPQHF.

The chain combines TRBV13 with TRBJ1-1; 8 nucleotides match TRBD1. The trim removed 6 bases at V and 0 bases at J, leaving 12 bases unmatched. Per the germline V gene, CDR1 is PRHDT and CDR2 is FYEKMQ (reference sequence). The CDR3 sequence is 17 residues long. The chain's CDR3 is CASRDTGTGYMNTEAFF. In nucleotides, the CDR3 is TGTGCCAGCAGGGACACCGGGACAGGTTACATGAACACTGAAGCTTTCTTT.

This clone was counted once. This chain uses TRBV27 with TRBJ1-2; D remains unclear. Trimming took off 2 bases at V and 5 bases at J, with 9 bases between the two ends. This CDR3 contains 13 residues. Germline values: CDR1 MNHEY, CDR2 SMNVEV (reference sequence). The CDR3 nucleotides are TGTGCCAGCAGTTTAGGGCTCGGATATGGCTACACCTTC. Translating gives CASSLGLGYGYTF.

The chain joins TRBV10-2 to TRBJ2-2, with TRBD2 matching over 8 bases. Per germline, CDR1 WSHSY and CDR2 SAAADI. V was pared by 1 base and J by 2 bases, with 3 bases of the junction left unmatched. The CDR3 sequence is 16 residues long. The CDR3 loop is CASSEWLAGNTGELFF. The DNA for the CDR3 is TGCGCCAGCAGTGAGTGGCTAGCGGGCAACACCGGGGAGCTGTTTTTT.

J is TRBJ1-5 and V is TRBV14, with unresolved D. Germline loops: CDR1 SGHDN, CDR2 FVKESK. Trimming removed 0 bases at V and 9 bases at J, with 9 bases between. This CDR3 spans 13 amino acids. This chain's CDR3 is CASSQDPAGPQHF. In nucleotides, the CDR3 is TGTGCCAGCAGCCAAGATCCCGCCGGGCCCCAGCATTTT. The whole variable domain, filled in from reference TRBV14 and TRBJ1-5, reads EAGVTQFPSHSVIEKGQTVTLRCDPISGHDNLYWYRRVMGKEIKFLLHFVKESKQDESGMPNNRFLAERTGGTYSTLKVQPAELEDSGVYFCASSQDPAGPQHFGDGTRLSIL.

This chain joins TRBV7-8 and TRBJ2-2; TRBD2 agrees at 7 bases. V shed 3 bases and J 0 bases; nucleotides not matched to a gene: 1. CDR3 length equals 15 residues. The V gene's germline CDR1 is SGHVS and CDR2 FQNEAQ. DNA of the CDR3: TGTGCCAGCAGCTTTCTAGCGGCGAACACCGGGGAGCTGTTTTTT. This gives the protein CASSFLAANTGELFF.